The 28 T cell receptor beta chains below come from one sample, sequenced in a study of blood T cell repertoires in COVID-19. TCRdb's table, derived via immunoSEQ multiplex PCR, lists solely in-frame clones and lacks some. The repertoire holds some 220,000 clones, with less than 85% as singletons. What was sequenced was peripheral blood. The receptors originated from an older woman with acute or convalescent COVID-19.

The rearrangement uses TRBV5-6 and TRBJ2-4; the D is unclear. Germline V gene sequence: CDR1 SGHDT, CDR2 YYEEEE. The V gene lost 0 bases and the J gene lost 5 bases, with 9 bases spanning the gap. This CDR3 spans 14 amino acids. CDR3 region: CASSLAGSQNIQYF. The CDR3 nucleotides are TGTGCCAGCAGCTTGGCCGGGTCCCAAAACATTCAGTACTTC.

The chain joins TRBV6-5 to TRBJ2-7, with D perhaps matching TRBD2 (7 bases). Germline lookup yields CDR1 MNHEY and CDR2 SVGAGI. Trimming shortened V by 7 bases and J by 2 bases, and 15 bases separated the two germline ends. CDR3 size: 14 residues. Here the CDR3 reads CASTRGGHPYEQYF. Written as DNA, the CDR3 is TGTGCCAGCACCCGCGGGGGACACCCCTACGAGCAGTACTTC.

This clone was found once. The V and J genes are TRBV6-4 and TRBJ1-1; 9 bases are a match to TRBD1. The trim removed 5 bases at V and 1 base at J, leaving 2 bases unmatched. Germline loops: CDR1 MRHNA, CDR2 SNTAGT. The CDR3 runs to 14 residues. CDR3: CASSLDRGNTEAFF. In DNA, the CDR3 is TGTGCCAGCAGTCTGGACAGGGGGAACACTGAAGCTTTCTTT.

The chain has TRBV10-3 and TRBJ2-1; D may be TRBD1 (5 bases). CDR1 is ENHRY, CDR2 SYGVKD, per germline. This CDR3 comprises 15 residues. The V end lost 2 bases, the J end lost 5 bases, and 13 bases lay between the germline ends. The CDR3 loop reads CAISERKGWNNEQFF. The DNA for the CDR3 is TGTGCCATCAGTGAGAGAAAGGGGTGGAACAATGAGCAGTTCTTC.

This chain uses TRBV5-3 with TRBJ1-1; TRBD1 might be the D (6 bases). TRBV5-3 is an ORF for which the function is uncertain. This CDR3 comprises 14 residues. Trimming took 10 bases from V and 8 from J, leaving 24 bases between them. The CDR3 loop is CASTRRQVRIEAFF. The CDR3 nucleotides read TGTGCCTCTACAAGACGACAGGTGCGTATCGAAGCTTTCTTT.

The genes are TRBV5-1 and TRBJ2-3, with D unclear. Germline V CDR1 and CDR2: SGHRS, YFSETQ. The CDR3 contains 14 residues. The V gene lost 0 bases and the J gene lost 4 bases, with 9 bases spanning the gap. The CDR3 nucleotides are TGCGCCAGCAGCTTGGCGGAGCCTCCAGATACGCAGTATTTT. Translated, it gives CASSLAEPPDTQYF.

About this clone itself: An end of the junction differs from the germline gene, which may be a read error. The chain carries TRBV7-9 and TRBJ1-3; D is possibly TRBD1 (5 bases). Germline CDR1 is SEHNR and CDR2 is FQNEAQ (reference sequence). This CDR3 has 14 amino acids. The CDR3 sequence is CASSPSYVRDLPSF. In DNA, the CDR3 is TGTGCCAGCAGCCCCTCTTACGTGAGGGACTTGCCGTCTTTT.

In this sample, this clone turned up a few times. This chain connects TRBV6-5 to TRBJ2-5, with 7 bases identical to TRBD1. Per germline, CDR1 MNHEY and CDR2 SVGAGI. After removal of 2 bases from V and 2 bases from J, the junction contained 8 bases not matched to a gene. This CDR3 contains 16 residues. In DNA form, the CDR3 reads TGTGCCAGCAGTTACCTTATGGACAGGAGGCAAGAGACCCAGTACTTC. Amino acids: CASSYLMDRRQETQYF.

The chain recombines TRBV10-1 with TRBJ2-3; D may be TRBD1 (6 bases). Deletions cut 4 bases from V and 6 bases from J, with 17 bases between. The germline V gene has CDR1 WNHNN and CDR2 SYGVQD (reference sequence). There are 15 residues in the CDR3. The CDR3, as DNA: TGCGCCAGCAGTGCATCAGGTCTGGGGGCGGATACGCAGTATTTT. Translating it yields CASSASGLGADTQYF.

The gene calls are TRBV5-5 and TRBJ2-7; 7 bases are a match to TRBD1. V lost 4 bases, J lost 13 bases, and 14 bases stayed unmatched. The CDR3 runs 13 residues. The germline V gene has CDR1 SGHKS and CDR2 YYEKEE (reference sequence). The CDR3 spells CASSIAQDRNFYF. The DNA for the CDR3 is TGTGCCAGCAGCATCGCTCAGGACAGGAATTTTTACTTC. The variable domain in full, with the rest retrieved from reference TRBV5-5 and TRBJ2-7, is DAGVTQSPTHLIKTRGQQVTLRCSPISGHKSVSWYQQVLGQGPQFIFQYYEKEERGRGNFPDRFSARQFPNYSSELNVNALLLGDSALYLCASSIAQDRNFYFGPGTRLTVT.

Worth noting for this clone: Additional DNA sequences in this sample encode the identical CDR3. The chain links TRBV24-1 to TRBJ2-3, with 14 positions matching TRBD2. In germline, CDR1 is KGHDR, CDR2 SFDVKD. The trim removed 2 bases at V and 4 bases at J, leaving 7 bases unmatched. The CDR3 runs to 18 residues. Here the CDR3 reads CATSDSRLAGGPADTQYF. CDR3 coding DNA: TGTGCCACCAGTGATTCGAGACTAGCGGGGGGGCCCGCAGATACGCAGTATTTT.

This chain joins TRBV18 and TRBJ1-2, with D possibly TRBD1 on 5 matching bases. Trimming cost V 3 bases and J 6 bases, with 17 bases left between them. Germline CDR1 is KGHSH and CDR2 is LQKENI. The CDR3 has 15 residues. The CDR3: CASSPFGGVSNGYTF. The DNA of the CDR3 is TGTGCCAGCTCACCGTTCGGAGGGGTTTCCAATGGCTACACCTTC.

In nucleotides, the CDR3 is TGTGCCATCAGTTCCCCGGGGGGGGCTTACAATGAGCAGTTCTTC. Protein: CAISSPGGAYNEQFF. This sequence joins TRBV10-3 and TRBJ2-1, with 8 bases fitting TRBD2. Per the germline V gene, CDR1 is ENHRY and CDR2 is SYGVKD. The CDR3 contains 15 residues. Germline trimming cut 5 bases from V and 4 bases from J; bases unmatched to any gene: 7.

The DNA of the CDR3 is TGTGCCAGCAGCTTAGTGGACAGTTTATCCGGGGAGCTGTTTTTT. Protein product: CASSLVDSLSGELFF. This chain links TRBV11-1 with TRBJ2-2; a weak D match, TRBD1 (6 bases). Germline CDR1 and CDR2: SGHAT and FQDESV (reference sequence). V was trimmed by 1 base and J by 6 bases, leaving 12 bases between them. The CDR3 is 15 residues long.

The V and J genes are TRBV19 and TRBJ1-2; D is undetermined. V was trimmed by 3 bases and J by 8 bases, leaving 22 bases between them. The CDR3 length is 16 residues. In germline, CDR1 is LNHDA, CDR2 SQIVND (reference sequence). CDR3 region: CASSIQTVRNLWGYTF. The CDR3 DNA follows: TGTGCCAGTAGTATCCAAACAGTCCGAAACCTGTGGGGCTACACCTTC.

The chain is built from TRBV7-8 and TRBJ2-7; 7 bases match TRBD2. After removal of 0 bases from V and 6 bases from J, the junction contained 5 bases not matched to a gene. Per the germline V gene, CDR1 is SGHVS and CDR2 is FQNEAQ. The CDR3 extends over 14 amino acids. CDR3 in DNA: TGTGCCAGCAGCTTAGCGGGGGGGGTTGGCGAGCAGTACTTC. It codes for CASSLAGGVGEQYF.

This clone was seen a handful of times. The V and J genes are TRBV30 and TRBJ2-4, with D perhaps matching TRBD1 (6 bases). The CDR3 length is 13 residues. Looked up from germline, CDR1 is GTSNPN and CDR2 is SVGIG (reference sequence). Trimming left V 0 bases short and J 11 bases short, with 14 bases between. CDR3 sequence reads: CAWSVGALDVQYF. Written as DNA, the CDR3 is TGTGCCTGGAGTGTGGGGGCATTGGACGTTCAGTACTTC.

This chain connects TRBV4-1 to TRBJ1-2; D might be TRBD1 (6 bases). This CDR3 is 15 amino acids long. The germline V gene has CDR1 MGHRA and CDR2 YSYEKL. Trimming stripped 0 bases from V and 3 bases from J, with 11 bases between. The CDR3 loop is CASSQDSQGYYGYTF. As DNA, the CDR3 is TGCGCCAGCAGCCAAGATAGCCAGGGGTACTATGGCTACACCTTC.

The rearrangement links TRBV6-2 or TRBV6-3 to TRBJ1-3; D is undetermined. Germline CDR1 MNHEY, CDR2 SVGEGT. This CDR3 is 13 amino acids long. The V and J ends lost 0 bases and 9 bases respectively, with 9 bases between them. CDR3 sequence: CASSYSFGSTIYF. The CDR3, as DNA: TGTGCCAGCAGTTACTCGTTTGGGAGCACCATATATTTT.

CDR3 residues: CASSSTGVPGELFF. In nucleotides, the CDR3 is TGTGCCAGCAGCTCGACAGGGGTCCCCGGGGAGCTGTTTTTT. This chain links TRBV7-9 with TRBJ2-2, with TRBD1 identical over 8 bases. CDR3 length: 14 residues. After removal of 4 bases from V and 6 bases from J, the junction contained 4 bases not matched to a gene. CDR1 is SEHNR, CDR2 FQNEAQ, per germline (reference sequence).

The V and J genes are TRBV7-3 and TRBJ2-1, with 9 bases matching TRBD1. CDR1 is SGHTA, CDR2 FQGTGA, per germline. The CDR3 contains 20 residues. The J segment lost 8 bases and the V segment lost 1 base, leaving 21 bases of the junction unmatched. The CDR3 here is CASSLIWSGTGRLPGDEQFF. CDR3 DNA: TGTGCCAGCAGCTTAATTTGGTCAGGGACAGGGCGCTTGCCGGGAGATGAGCAGTTCTTC.

This rearrangement joins TRBV7-2 to TRBJ2-7, with 7 bases lining up with TRBD1. This CDR3 region has 14 residues. With V trimmed by 3 bases and J by 6 bases, 8 bases remained unmatched. Germline CDR1 reads SGHTA; CDR2 reads FQGNSA. CDR3 amino acids: CASSLPPGQPEQYF. The CDR3 nucleotides read TGTGCCAGCAGCTTGCCACCGGGACAGCCCGAGCAGTACTTC.

This clone appeared a single time. The chain employs TRBV5-1 and TRBJ2-2; D is possibly TRBD2 (6 bases). The CDR3 runs to 14 residues. V was clipped by 4 bases and J by 7 bases, with 14 bases between them. Germline CDR1 and CDR2: SGHRS and YFSETQ. Here the CDR3 DNA reads TGCGCCAGCAGCACGAGACTAGAAGGCGGGGAGCTGTTTTTT. Translating gives CASSTRLEGGELFF. The full variable domain, in which reference TRBV5-1 and TRBJ2-2 provide the parts outside the CDR3, is KAGVTQTPRYLIKTRGQQVTLSCSPISGHRSVSWYQQTPGQGLQFLFEYFSETQRNKGNFPGRFSGRQFSNSRSEMNVSTLELGDSALYLCASSTRLEGGELFFGEGSRLTVL.

The chain joins TRBV7-9 to TRBJ2-5; TRBD2 is a possible D gene (5 bases). The CDR3 is made up of 14 amino acids. V was trimmed by 5 bases and J by 5 bases, leaving 15 bases between them. Germline V CDR1 and CDR2: SEHNR, FQNEAQ (reference sequence). The CDR3 nucleotides are TGTGCCAGCAGCCCCCGGAGGTTAGCCGAGACCCAGTACTTC. This sequence encodes CASSPRRLAETQYF. The full variable domain, completed using reference TRBV7-9 and TRBJ2-5, is DTGVSQNPRHKITKRGQNVTFRCDPISEHNRLYWYRQTLGQGPEFLTYFQNEAQLEKSRLLSDRFSAERPKGSFSTLEIQRTEQGDSAMYLCASSPRRLAETQYFGPGTRLLVL.

The CDR3 loop is CASSLSRGSGTANEKLFF. CDR3 DNA sequence: TGTGCCAGCAGTTTAAGTCGAGGGTCCGGGACAGCTAATGAAAAACTGTTTTTT. J is TRBJ1-4 and V is TRBV27, with 7 bases fitting TRBD1. The CDR3 sequence is 18 residues long. CDR1 is MNHEY and CDR2 is SMNVEV in the germline V gene (reference sequence). The V gene end was trimmed by 2 bases and the J gene end by 3 bases; junction bases not matched to a gene: 12.

V and J are TRBV24-1 and TRBJ1-4; D ambiguous. The CDR3 spans 15 residues. Looked up from germline, CDR1 is KGHDR and CDR2 is SFDVKD. The V end lost 2 bases, the J end lost 10 bases, and 16 bases lay between the germline ends. CDR3 protein: CATSDSISSSGKLFF. The CDR3 DNA is TGTGCCACCAGTGATTCGATAAGTTCTAGCGGAAAACTGTTTTTT.

This chain links TRBV29-1 with TRBJ2-5; 7 nucleotides match TRBD1. The trim removed 6 bases at V and 3 bases at J, leaving 4 bases unmatched. The V gene's germline CDR1 is SQVTM and CDR2 ANQGSEA. This CDR3 region has 12 residues. For the CDR3, the DNA is TGCAGCGTAAGAGGGACAGAAGAGACCCAGTACTTC. It codes for CSVRGTEETQYF.

The J gene is TRBJ1-4, the V gene TRBV6-6; 8 bases line up with TRBD1. The ends lost 7 bases at V and 8 bases at J; junction bases unmatched: 15. This CDR3 is built from 16 residues. Germline values: CDR1 MNHNY, CDR2 SVGAGI (reference sequence). The CDR3 spells CASIDRGGIINEKLFF. The CDR3 bases are TGTGCCAGCATTGACAGGGGAGGGATCATCAACGAAAAACTGTTTTTT.